Listed below are T cell receptor beta chains from one sample, sequenced in a study of blood T cell repertoires in COVID-19. Measured with immunoSEQ multiplex PCR; TCRdb has only the in-frame clones, and not every one. This table holds around 240,000 clones, 75% to 85% found once. Sequenced material: peripheral blood. These receptors all come from a woman in her 40s who had recovered from COVID-19. Each CDR3 is given with its conserved first and last residue. A D gene is named only where the DNA matches it firmly. Clone size appears in some rows only: once, few, many, or a class for an expanded clone.

d_call	cdr3_length	clone_size	v_call	j_call	cdr3_aa	cdr3_nt
.	16	once	TRBV15	TRBJ1-6	CATSRDVSSYNSPLHF	TGTGCCACCAGCAGAGACGTTAGCTCCTATAATTCACCCCTCCACTTT
.	13	once	TRBV2	TRBJ2-1	CASTLGPANEQFF	TGTGCCAGCACCCTGGGGCCGGCCAATGAGCAGTTCTTC
.	14	once	TRBV3-1/TRBV3-2	TRBJ2-5	CASSPQGSQETQYF	TGTGCCAGCAGCCCACAGGGTTCCCAAGAGACCCAGTACTTC
TRBD1	14	.	TRBV5-8	TRBJ2-7	CASSRGTGVNEQYF	TGTGCCAGCAGCCGCGGGACAGGGGTAAACGAGCAGTACTTC
.	14	.	TRBV14	TRBJ2-5	CASSQGQPGGTQYF	TGTGCCAGCAGCCAAGGGCAGCCCGGCGGGACCCAGTACTTC
.	12	.	TRBV15	TRBJ1-2	CATSTTNRALTF	TGTGCCACCAGCACGACCAACAGAGCTCTAACCTTC
TRBD1	16	.	TRBV19	TRBJ1-1	CASSIRDRGGGTEAFF	TGTGCCAGTAGTATAAGGGACAGGGGAGGAGGCACTGAAGCTTTCTTT
TRBD1	12	.	TRBV12-3/TRBV12-4	TRBJ1-2	CASSPRTGRYTF	TGTGCCAGCAGCCCCCGGACAGGGCGCTACACCTTC
.	14	.	TRBV3-1/TRBV3-2	TRBJ2-1	CASSRGGWRNEQFF	TGTGCCAGCAGCCGGGGGGGCTGGCGCAATGAGCAGTTCTTC
TRBD1	14	.	TRBV9	TRBJ2-3	CASNDRGNTDTQYF	TGTGCCAGCAACGACAGGGGAAACACAGATACGCAGTATTTT